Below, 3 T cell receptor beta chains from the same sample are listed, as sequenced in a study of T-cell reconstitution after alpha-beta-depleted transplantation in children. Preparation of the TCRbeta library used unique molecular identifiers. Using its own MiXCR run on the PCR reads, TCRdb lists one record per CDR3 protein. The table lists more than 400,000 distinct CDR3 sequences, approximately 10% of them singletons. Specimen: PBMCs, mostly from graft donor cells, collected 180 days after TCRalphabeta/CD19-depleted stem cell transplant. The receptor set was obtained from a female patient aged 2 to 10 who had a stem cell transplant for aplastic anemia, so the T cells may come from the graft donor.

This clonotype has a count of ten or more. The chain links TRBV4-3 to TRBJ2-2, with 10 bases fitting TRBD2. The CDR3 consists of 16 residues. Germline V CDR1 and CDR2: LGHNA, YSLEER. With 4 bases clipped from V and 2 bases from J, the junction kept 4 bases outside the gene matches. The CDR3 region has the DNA TGCGCCAGCAGCCCTTGGACTAGCGGTAACACCGGGGAGCTGTTTTTT. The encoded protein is CASSPWTSGNTGELFF.

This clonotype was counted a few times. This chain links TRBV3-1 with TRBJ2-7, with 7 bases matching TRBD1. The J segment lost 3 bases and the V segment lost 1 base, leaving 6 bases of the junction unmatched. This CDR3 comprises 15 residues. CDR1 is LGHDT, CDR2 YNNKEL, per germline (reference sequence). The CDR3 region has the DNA TGTGCCAGCAGCCAAGCACCGGGACAGAGCTACGAGCAGTACTTC. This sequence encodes CASSQAPGQSYEQYF.

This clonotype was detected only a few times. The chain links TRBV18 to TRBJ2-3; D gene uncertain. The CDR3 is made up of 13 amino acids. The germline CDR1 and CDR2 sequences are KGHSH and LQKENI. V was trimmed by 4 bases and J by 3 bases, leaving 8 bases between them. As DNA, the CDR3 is TGTGCCAGCTCACGCCGGCTTACAGATACGCAGTATTTT. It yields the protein CASSRRLTDTQYF.